This passage covers 19 T cell receptor beta chains from one sample sequenced in a study of T cell responses to AZD1222 COVID-19 vaccine. Sequencing used immunoSEQ multiplex PCR; TCRdb keeps in-frame clones, though not all of them. The sample lists roughly 170,000 clones; more than 85% were seen once. The sample here was peripheral blood, taken on day 0 of AZD1222 vaccination. The receptors derive from an adult in good health.

This clone was observed once. The chain carries TRBV3-1 (or the pseudogene TRBV3-2) and TRBJ1-3; 8 bases agree with TRBD1. The length of the CDR3 is 15 residues. Germline-derived CDR1 and CDR2 are LGHDT and YNNKEL (reference sequence). J lost 3 bases, V lost 6 bases, and 7 bases had no gene match. The CDR3 DNA follows: TGTGCCAGCAGGTCCCAGGGGGCGAGTGGAAACACCATATATTTT. Protein sequence: CASRSQGASGNTIYF.

V gene TRBV10-1 combines with J gene TRBJ1-1; a possible D gene is TRBD1 (5 bases). Trimming shortened V by 6 bases and J by 5 bases, and 13 bases separated the two germline ends. The CDR3 totals 13 residues. CDR1 WNHNN and CDR2 SYGVQD come from the germline V gene (reference sequence). CDR3 sequence: CASRGDLRTEAFF. CDR3 nucleotide sequence: TGCGCCAGCAGAGGGGACCTAAGGACTGAAGCTTTCTTT.

The chain joins TRBV6-5 to TRBJ1-1; tentatively, D is TRBD1 (6 bases). Germline assignment: CDR1 MNHEY and CDR2 SVGAGI. V lost 6 bases and J lost 1, with 15 bases in between. The CDR3 covers 15 residues. CDR3: CASRYPETGNTEAFF. The DNA for the CDR3 is TGTGCCAGCAGGTACCCCGAGACAGGGAACACTGAAGCTTTCTTT.

The chain employs TRBV19 and TRBJ1-1; tentative D call: TRBD1 (5 bases). Trimming pared 6 bases from V and 2 bases from J, leaving 10 bases between. CDR1 is LNHDA and CDR2 is SQIVND in the germline V gene (reference sequence). The CDR3 has 13 amino acids. The CDR3 sequence: CASRQTANTEAFF. As DNA, the CDR3 is TGTGCCAGTAGACAGACAGCTAACACTGAAGCTTTCTTT.

The CDR3, as DNA: TGCGCCAGCAGCCCACAACAGGGGATGGGAGAGACCCAGTACTTC. This sequence encodes CASSPQQGMGETQYF. This sequence joins TRBV5-1 and TRBJ2-5; 7 bases fit TRBD1. V lost 4 bases, J lost 4 bases, and 10 bases stayed unmatched. The CDR3 covers 15 residues. Germline values: CDR1 SGHRS, CDR2 YFSETQ.

The CDR3 DNA sequence: TGTGCCACCAGCAGGAGGCAGGGGGCGGAAGAAAAACTGTTTTTT. Protein: CATSRRQGAEEKLFF. This chain connects TRBV15 to TRBJ1-4; 8 bases line up with TRBD1. The CDR3 totals 15 residues. In germline, CDR1 is LNHNV, CDR2 YYDKDF (reference sequence). V lost 3 bases to trimming and J lost 8 bases; unmatched junction nucleotides: 8.

The chain has TRBV7-2 and TRBJ1-1, with D perhaps matching TRBD1 (6 bases). The CDR3 loop spans 14 amino acids. From germline, CDR1 is SGHTA and CDR2 FQGNSA. Trimming removed 5 bases at V and 0 bases at J, with 10 bases between. This CDR3 reads CASSPQGMNTEAFF. The CDR3 coding sequence is TGTGCCAGCAGCCCACAGGGTATGAACACTGAAGCTTTCTTT.

The chain couples TRBV6-2 or TRBV6-3 to TRBJ2-1; D is uncertain. The germline V and J ends were trimmed by 6 bases and 2 bases, with 11 bases remaining between them. The CDR3 covers 14 residues. The germline V gene encodes CDR1 MNHEY and CDR2 SVGEGT. The CDR3 DNA reads as TGTGCCAGCAGCCCTGGACCTCCCTACAATGAGCAGTTCTTC. This codes for CASSPGPPYNEQFF.

The V call is TRBV5-8, the J call TRBJ1-6; the match to TRBD1 covers 9 bases. This CDR3 contains 16 residues. Per the germline V gene, CDR1 is SGHTS and CDR2 is YDEGEE. V lost 4 bases, J lost 4 bases, and 6 bases stayed unmatched. In nucleotides, the CDR3 is TGTGCCAGCAGCCTAGGACAGGGGAGTTATAATTCACCCCTCCACTTT. It encodes CASSLGQGSYNSPLHF.

The table lists this clone with a count of one. The rearrangement links TRBV5-4 to TRBJ2-1; the match to TRBD1 covers 8 bases. V shed 2 bases, J shed 4 bases, and the junction held 8 bases outside the gene matches. The CDR3 extends over 16 amino acids. From germline, CDR1 is SGHNT and CDR2 YYREEE (reference sequence). The chain's CDR3 is CASSLEQGGVYNEQFF. Written as DNA, the CDR3 is TGTGCCAGCAGCTTAGAACAGGGGGGCGTTTACAATGAGCAGTTCTTC.

As DNA, the CDR3 is TGTGCCAGCAGCTCAGGGGGAACTAACTATGGCTACACCTTC. This gives the protein CASSSGGTNYGYTF. The genes are TRBV6-5 and TRBJ1-2; 7 nucleotides match TRBD1. CDR3 length: 14 residues. Looked up from germline, CDR1 is MNHEY and CDR2 is SVGAGI. The trim removed 6 bases at V and 0 bases at J, leaving 4 bases unmatched.

V is TRBV18 and J is TRBJ1-1; weak D call: TRBD1 (5 bases). The CDR3 has 13 amino acids. V shed 0 bases and J shed 11 bases, with 13 bases lying between them. Germline V lookup: CDR1 KGHSH, CDR2 LQKENI. Here the CDR3 DNA reads TGTGCCAGCTCACCACCACTCGGGACCGAGGCTTTCTTT. Its translation is CASSPPLGTEAFF.

The V call is TRBV9, the J call TRBJ1-4; D might be TRBD1 (6 bases). The CDR3 has 16 amino acids. CDR1 SGDLS and CDR2 YYNGEE come from the germline V gene. V shed 3 bases and J shed 7 bases, with 19 bases lying between them. The CDR3 spells CASSAGHSNMGEKLFF. The DNA for the CDR3 is TGTGCCAGCAGCGCGGGACATTCCAATATGGGTGAAAAACTGTTTTTT.

The chain uses TRBV27 and TRBJ2-7, with D possibly matching TRBD2 (6 bases). V was cut by 2 bases and J by 0 bases, with 11 bases left in between. This CDR3 region has 15 residues. CDR1 and CDR2 from the germline V gene are MNHEY and SMNVEV (reference sequence). In DNA, the CDR3 is TGTGCCAGCAGTTTAAGGGGCGGGGACTCCTACGAGCAGTACTTC. Translating it yields CASSLRGGDSYEQYF.

The chain's CDR3 is CASGLVAGGSWNEQFF. The CDR3 coding sequence is TGTGCTAGTGGTTTGGTAGCGGGGGGTTCATGGAATGAGCAGTTCTTC. The J gene is TRBJ2-1, the V gene TRBV12-5; 9 bases line up with TRBD2. J lost 7 bases, V lost 0 bases, and 7 bases had no gene match. Germline V gene sequence: CDR1 LGHNT, CDR2 FRNRAP. This CDR3 has 16 amino acids.

This clone was counted only a few times. The J gene is TRBJ2-3, the V gene TRBV13, with 10 nucleotides matching TRBD2. CDR1 and CDR2 from the germline V gene are PRHDT and FYEKMQ (reference sequence). The length of the CDR3 is 17 residues. The V and J ends lost 0 bases and 4 bases, in that order; junction bases with no gene match: 7. CDR3 in DNA: TGTGCCAGCAGCTTAGGCCGAGCGGGGGGGCGGGCAGATACGCAGTATTTT. Translation: CASSLGRAGGRADTQYF.

The gene calls are TRBV18 and TRBJ1-3; a possible D gene is TRBD1 (5 bases). Per the germline V gene, CDR1 is KGHSH and CDR2 is LQKENI. This CDR3 contains 17 residues. V was cut by 0 bases and J by 3 bases, with 15 bases left in between. The CDR3 region is CASSPPGQGQFGNTIYF. CDR3 sequence (DNA): TGTGCCAGCTCACCACCGGGGCAGGGCCAGTTTGGAAACACCATATATTTT.

This clone has only one observation. The rearrangement links TRBV11-1 to TRBJ2-5; no clear D. Trimming took 3 bases from V and 3 from J, leaving 11 bases between them. This CDR3 contains 14 residues. Germline loops: CDR1 SGHAT, CDR2 FQDESV (reference sequence). This CDR3 reads CASSFQQSKETQYF. Written as DNA, the CDR3 is TGTGCCAGCAGCTTTCAACAGTCTAAAGAGACCCAGTACTTC.

The chain has TRBV12-3 or TRBV12-4 and TRBJ1-2; D gene ambiguous. V shed 6 bases and J shed 5 bases, with 7 bases lying between them. This CDR3 is 11 amino acids long. CDR3 in amino acids: CASRDHYGYTF. The CDR3 nucleotides are TGTGCCAGCAGGGATCATTATGGCTACACCTTC.